This TCR beta chain is drawn from a study of T cell responses to AZD1222 COVID-19 vaccine. Profiling relied on immunoSEQ multiplex PCR, and the TCRdb table lists in-frame clones only, not all of them. The table lists under 150,000 clones, 80% to 95% of them singletons, with under 3.5% in the top ten. V lost 2 bases, J lost 1 base, and 11 bases lay in between. This CDR3 is 14 amino acids long. CDR1 and CDR2 (germline): GTSNPN, SVGIG (reference sequence). The chain recombines TRBV30 with TRBJ1-2; TRBD1 might be the D (5 bases). The clonotype originates from an adult in good health. This specimen was peripheral blood, taken on day 0 of AZD1222 vaccination. The CDR3 region is CAWSTGDFNYGYTF. CDR3 sequence (DNA): TGTGCCTGGAGTACAGGTGACTTTAACTATGGCTACACCTTC.